This entry lists 29 T cell receptor beta chains sequenced from one sample in a study of T cells in Graves' hyperthyroidism and ophthalmopathy (dated by TCRdb to between 2017 and 2020). The library was made by multiplex PCR. The reads were generated on an Illumina HiSeq 2000. The TCR beta CDR3 regions were amplified from RNA transcripts. The first round of RT-PCR for the TCR CDR3 was performed with the HTBI primer set and the Qiagen OneStep RT-PCR kit. Using fastp trimming at Q25 and MiXCR clonotype assembly, TCRdb reanalyzed the public sequencing data and kept in-frame beta chains. Rows merge per CDR3 protein into single entries with the most common DNA and genes. This sample holds 380,000 or so distinct CDR3 sequences; about 14% were observed only once. The leading ten clones occupy more than 20% of the sample. What was sequenced was blood. These receptor sequences come from a young man with Graves' hyperthyroidism that later progressed to Graves' ophthalmopathy.

This chain links TRBV7-9 with TRBJ1-1; D might be TRBD1 (5 bases). Germline V lookup: CDR1 SEHNR, CDR2 FQNEAQ (reference sequence). The CDR3 loop spans 14 amino acids. Trimming cost V 3 bases and J 0 bases, with 8 bases left between them. This CDR3 reads CASSFDRMNTEAFF. The CDR3 coding sequence is TGTGCCAGCAGCTTTGACAGAATGAACACTGAAGCTTTCTTT.

The chain joins TRBV20-1 to TRBJ2-1, with 13 bases that match TRBD2. V was pared by 6 bases and J by 7 bases, with 12 bases of the junction left unmatched. CDR3 length: 16 amino acids. Germline CDR1 and CDR2: DFQATT and SNEGSKA (reference sequence). This chain's CDR3 is CSAVGLAGSPWNEQFF. The CDR3 coding sequence is TGCAGTGCGGTGGGACTAGCGGGGTCTCCGTGGAATGAGCAGTTCTTC.

This clonotype was seen a few times. This chain joins TRBV19 and TRBJ2-7; 7 bases fit TRBD1. J lost 1 base, V lost 3 bases, and 3 bases had no gene match. This CDR3 spans 14 amino acids. Germline V lookup: CDR1 LNHDA, CDR2 SQIVND (reference sequence). The CDR3, as DNA: TGTGCCAGTAGTATGGGACAGCGGTCCTACGAGCAGTACTTC. Amino acid sequence: CASSMGQRSYEQYF.

A note on this clonotype: A clone one base away is much larger, so this may be a read error. Since the CDR3 does not end with the conserved phenylalanine or tryptophan, this likely comes from a read error. This chain links TRBV5-1 with TRBJ1-4; no definite D call. Trimming removed 3 bases at V and 0 bases at J, with 12 bases between. There are 16 residues in the CDR3. The germline gives CDR1 SGHRS, CDR2 YFSETQ. The CDR3 nucleotides read TGCGCCAGCAGCTGGGAGTCTGTTGCAACTAATGAAAAACTGTTTCTT. Amino acids: CASSWESVATNEKLFL.

The table lists this clonotype with many counts. This rearrangement joins TRBV7-8 to TRBJ2-5; no firm D call. Germline lookup yields CDR1 SGHVS and CDR2 FQNEAQ. The CDR3 runs to 13 residues. The V gene lost 5 bases and the J gene lost 10 bases, with 17 bases spanning the gap. CDR3 nucleotide sequence: TGTGCCAGCAGCCGTACTCTTTGGGGTGGCCAGTACTTC. Its translation: CASSRTLWGGQYF.

The rearrangement joins TRBV3-1 to TRBJ2-3; D is ambiguous. Between the trimmed V and J ends, which lost 2 bases and 8 bases, there was a span of 14 bases. The CDR3 consists of 14 residues. Germline CDR1 reads LGHDT; CDR2 reads YNNKEL (reference sequence). The CDR3 loop reads CASSQSFSSGTQYF. The CDR3 bases are TGTGCCAGCAGCCAAAGCTTTTCTTCCGGTACGCAGTATTTT.

The gene calls are TRBV3-1 and TRBJ2-2, with D perhaps matching TRBD2 (6 bases). This CDR3 spans 16 amino acids. Per the germline V gene, CDR1 is LGHDT and CDR2 is YNNKEL (reference sequence). With 4 bases removed from V and 4 bases from J, the gap between germline ends came to 16 bases. The CDR3 region is CASSPPGGLPTGELFF. In nucleotides, the CDR3 is TGTGCCAGCAGCCCCCCCGGGGGACTTCCCACCGGGGAGCTGTTTTTT.

This clonotype was seen ten or more times. This rearrangement joins TRBV19 to TRBJ1-5; 9 bases are a match to TRBD1. The CDR3 has 13 amino acids. The J segment lost 5 bases and the V segment lost 4 bases, leaving 0 bases of the junction unmatched. Germline lookup yields CDR1 LNHDA and CDR2 SQIVND (reference sequence). The CDR3 sequence is CASSRTGDQPQHF. CDR3 sequence (DNA): TGTGCCAGTAGTAGGACAGGGGATCAGCCCCAGCATTTT. The full variable domain, with the rest looked up from reference TRBV19 and TRBJ1-5, is DGGITQSPKYLFRKEGQNVTLSCEQNLNHDAMYWYRQDPGQGLRLIYYSQIVNDFQKGDIAEGYSVSREKKESFPLTVTSAQKNPTAFYLCASSRTGDQPQHFGDGTRLSIL.

This clonotype showed up many times. V gene TRBV30 combines with J gene TRBJ2-5, with TRBD2 matching 10 bases. Germline V gives CDR1 GTSNPN, CDR2 SVGIG (reference sequence). The CDR3 sequence is 15 residues long. The J segment lost 4 bases and the V segment lost 4 bases, leaving 9 bases of the junction unmatched. The CDR3 DNA is TGTGCCTGGAAATGGGGTCTAGCGGGGGTAGAGACCCAGTACTTC. Translation gives CAWKWGLAGVETQYF.

This clonotype was observed many times. The chain carries TRBV29-1 and TRBJ1-1; no definite D call. The CDR3 spans 11 residues. Germline lookup yields CDR1 SQVTM and CDR2 ANQGSEA. Trimming took 4 bases from V and 7 from J, leaving 10 bases between them. Here the CDR3 reads CSVVGADEAFF. The DNA of the CDR3 is TGCAGCGTTGTTGGTGCAGATGAAGCTTTCTTT.

The chain employs TRBV6-1 and TRBJ2-5, with D uncertain. Trimming cost V 10 bases and J 12 bases, with 15 bases left between them. Germline V gives CDR1 MNHNS, CDR2 SASEGT. The length of the CDR3 is 10 residues. CDR3 DNA sequence: TGTGCCATCAGCCCGGGCTTTGAGTACTTC. Translating it yields CAISPGFEYF.

On this clonotype itself: Given a much more abundant clone one base away, this may be a read error. The chain joins TRBV7-9 to TRBJ2-7, with D possibly being TRBD1 (5 bases). The CDR3 spans 15 residues. Germline CDR1 SEHNR, CDR2 FQNEAQ (reference sequence). CDR3 DNA sequence: TGTGCCAGCAGCTTAGGAACGACCAGGGCCTACGAGCACTACTTC. This translates into CASSLGTTRAYEHYF.

The table lists this clonotype with a few counts. The chain joins TRBV7-9 to TRBJ1-4; D not resolved. The CDR3 is 15 amino acids. CDR1 and CDR2 from the germline V gene are SEHNR and FQNEAQ (reference sequence). V was shortened by 5 bases and J by 0 bases, with 10 bases between the two germline ends. CDR3 loop: CASSIFDATNEKLFF. The DNA for the CDR3 is TGTGCCAGCAGCATATTCGATGCAACTAATGAAAAACTGTTTTTT.

This clonotype was detected many times. The genes are TRBV6-2 or TRBV6-3 and TRBJ2-2, with TRBD2 as a possible D gene (7 bases). The CDR3 totals 16 residues. Per germline, CDR1 MNHEY and CDR2 SVGEGT. V was trimmed by 2 bases and J by 4 bases, leaving 14 bases between them. The CDR3 sequence is CASSYLAGAFTGELFF. In DNA form, the CDR3 reads TGTGCCAGCAGTTACCTGGCGGGGGCCTTCACCGGGGAGCTGTTTTTT.

The chain employs TRBV30 and TRBJ2-2; no clear D gene. Trimming pared 1 base from V and 6 bases from J, leaving 9 bases between. The CDR3 loop spans 13 amino acids. Germline V gene sequence: CDR1 GTSNPN, CDR2 SVGIG (reference sequence). Here the CDR3 DNA reads TGTGCCTGGAGTGGAGGATCCCCCGGGGAGCTGTTTTTT. This translates into CAWSGGSPGELFF.

This clonotype was seen many times. This sequence joins TRBV28 and TRBJ1-2, with D possibly TRBD1 on 5 matching bases. Per germline, CDR1 MDHEN and CDR2 SYDVKM. Trimming stripped 2 bases from V and 2 bases from J, with 12 bases between. There are 15 residues in the CDR3. In nucleotides, the CDR3 is TGTGCCAGCAGTTTAGGTCCCGGGGGAAACTATGGCTACACCTTC. This gives the protein CASSLGPGGNYGYTF.

This clonotype has only a few counts. The chain combines TRBV28 with TRBJ2-1; D is ambiguous. Trimming cost V 10 bases and J 7 bases, with 29 bases left between them. Germline V CDR1 and CDR2: MDHEN, SYDVKM. The CDR3 runs to 17 residues. The CDR3 is CATHLGLGSIGKNEQFF. CDR3 in DNA: TGTGCCACCCACTTGGGTTTAGGGTCGATAGGGAAAAATGAGCAGTTCTTC.

The rearrangement uses TRBV20-1 and TRBJ2-7; a possible D gene is TRBD2 (7 bases). CDR3 size: 14 residues. Germline V lookup: CDR1 DFQATT, CDR2 SNEGSKA (reference sequence). V gave up 4 bases and J gave up 2 bases, with 15 bases separating them. The CDR3 sequence: CSAKREGGTYEQYF. The CDR3 DNA reads as TGCAGTGCTAAAAGGGAGGGGGGGACCTACGAGCAGTACTTC.

This clonotype was found many times. The CDR3 bases are TGTGCCAGCAGTTCGCAGAATAATGAAAAACTGTTTTTT. Translating it yields CASSSQNNEKLFF. The chain recombines TRBV28 with TRBJ1-4, with D uncertain. Germline loops: CDR1 MDHEN, CDR2 SYDVKM. V gave up 4 bases and J gave up 4 bases, with 7 bases separating them. The CDR3 is made up of 13 amino acids.

This clonotype was observed a handful of times. The chain links TRBV15 to TRBJ1-4, with D possibly TRBD1 on 6 matching bases. Germline loops: CDR1 LNHNV, CDR2 YYDKDF (reference sequence). The ends were cut back, 1 base at V and 6 bases at J, with 9 bases in the middle. This CDR3 has 14 amino acids. As DNA, the CDR3 is TGTGCCACCAGCAGAGTGGGGGCGGATGAAAAACTGTTTTTT. Amino acid sequence: CATSRVGADEKLFF. Supplemented by reference TRBV15 and TRBJ1-4, the full variable domain reads DAMVIQNPRYQVTQFGKPVTLSCSQTLNHNVMYWYQQKSSQAPKLLFHYYDKDFNNEADTPDNFQSRRPNTSFCFLDIRSPGLGDTAMYLCATSRVGADEKLFFGSGTQLSVL.

This clonotype came up a few times. This chain connects TRBV24-1 to TRBJ2-2; possible D gene TRBD2, 5 bases. V was shortened by 9 bases and J by 1 base, with 8 bases between the two germline ends. This CDR3 is built from 13 residues. Germline assignment: CDR1 KGHDR and CDR2 SFDVKD. This CDR3 reads CATGAENTGELFF. The CDR3, as DNA: TGTGCCACCGGAGCGGAGAACACCGGGGAGCTGTTTTTT.

This clonotype was observed at least ten times. For the CDR3, the DNA is TGTGCCAGCACTAAGGACAGGGAGGCGGATGAGCAGTTCTTC. Its translation is CASTKDREADEQFF. The chain links TRBV11-1 to TRBJ2-1; 8 nucleotides line up with TRBD1. CDR3 length equals 14 residues. J lost 8 bases, V lost 7 bases, and 10 bases had no gene match. Germline CDR1 reads SGHAT; CDR2 reads FQDESV (reference sequence).

This clonotype was recorded many times. The genes are TRBV28 and TRBJ1-1, with a tentative D call TRBD1 (5 bases). The V gene lost 2 bases and the J gene lost 0 bases, with 16 bases spanning the gap. Germline V gene sequence: CDR1 MDHEN, CDR2 SYDVKM. This CDR3 contains 17 residues. The CDR3 nucleotides read TGTGCCAGCAGTTTAAGTATAGGGGCCGGGGTGAACACTGAAGCTTTCTTT. It is translated as CASSLSIGAGVNTEAFF.

About this clonotype itself: Relative to the germline gene, one junction end is altered; a read error may explain this. The V gene is TRBV11-1, the J gene TRBJ1-5, with 7 bases that match TRBD1. Germline CDR1 and CDR2: SGHAT and FQDESV (reference sequence). The CDR3 runs to 15 residues. The CDR3 nucleotides are TGCGCCAGCAGCTTAGCAGGGGGGGTTAATCAGCCCCAGCATTTT. Translation: CASSLAGGVNQPQHF.

This clonotype has at least ten counts. The genes are TRBV30 and TRBJ1-1; 8 bases align to TRBD1. In germline, CDR1 is GTSNPN, CDR2 SVGIG (reference sequence). V lost 0 bases, J lost 4 bases, and 4 bases stayed unmatched. This CDR3 comprises 14 residues. The CDR3 is CAWSVFQGATEAFF. CDR3 nucleotides: TGTGCCTGGAGTGTCTTTCAGGGGGCCACTGAAGCTTTCTTT.

The chain carries TRBV3-1 and TRBJ2-3; 9 bases are shared with TRBD2. Losses at the gene ends were 6 bases for V and 2 bases for J; bases not matched to a gene: 9. The CDR3 is 16 residues long. Germline V gives CDR1 LGHDT, CDR2 YNNKEL (reference sequence). In DNA, the CDR3 is TGTGCCAGCAGTAGTCTGCTAGCGGGACTCACAGATACGCAGTATTTT. It encodes CASSSLLAGLTDTQYF.

This clonotype has at least ten counts. The chain has TRBV10-3 and TRBJ1-2, with D unclear. The CDR3 runs 15 residues. Trimming stripped 2 bases from V and 2 bases from J, with 12 bases between. Germline V gene lookup returns CDR1 ENHRY and CDR2 SYGVKD. The CDR3, as DNA: TGTGCCATCAGTGAGCGGCAGCCGATGAACTATGGCTACACCTTC. Encoded protein: CAISERQPMNYGYTF.

This clonotype was observed at least ten times. V gene TRBV10-1 combines with J gene TRBJ2-3, with 9 positions matching TRBD2. The CDR3 extends over 15 amino acids. The J segment lost 6 bases and the V segment lost 2 bases, leaving 6 bases of the junction unmatched. CDR1 and CDR2 from the germline V gene are WNHNN and SYGVQD (reference sequence). This CDR3 reads CASSEGGGAVDTQYF. CDR3 DNA: TGCGCCAGCAGTGAGGGCGGGGGGGCCGTGGATACGCAGTATTTT.

This clonotype was seen at least ten times. The chain is built from TRBV5-1 and TRBJ1-2; TRBD1 matches 9 bases. The V gene end was trimmed by 5 bases and the J gene end by 2 bases; junction bases not matched to a gene: 7. Germline V gives CDR1 SGHRS, CDR2 YFSETQ. This CDR3 has 15 residues. In nucleotides, the CDR3 is TGCGCCAGCAGGGAAGGGACAGGGCCAAACTATGGCTACACCTTC. This codes for CASREGTGPNYGYTF. Drawing the rest from reference TRBV5-1 and TRBJ1-2, the complete variable domain is KAGVTQTPRYLIKTRGQQVTLSCSPISGHRSVSWYQQTPGQGLQFLFEYFSETQRNKGNFPGRFSGRQFSNSRSEMNVSTLELGDSALYLCASREGTGPNYGYTFGSGTRLTVV.